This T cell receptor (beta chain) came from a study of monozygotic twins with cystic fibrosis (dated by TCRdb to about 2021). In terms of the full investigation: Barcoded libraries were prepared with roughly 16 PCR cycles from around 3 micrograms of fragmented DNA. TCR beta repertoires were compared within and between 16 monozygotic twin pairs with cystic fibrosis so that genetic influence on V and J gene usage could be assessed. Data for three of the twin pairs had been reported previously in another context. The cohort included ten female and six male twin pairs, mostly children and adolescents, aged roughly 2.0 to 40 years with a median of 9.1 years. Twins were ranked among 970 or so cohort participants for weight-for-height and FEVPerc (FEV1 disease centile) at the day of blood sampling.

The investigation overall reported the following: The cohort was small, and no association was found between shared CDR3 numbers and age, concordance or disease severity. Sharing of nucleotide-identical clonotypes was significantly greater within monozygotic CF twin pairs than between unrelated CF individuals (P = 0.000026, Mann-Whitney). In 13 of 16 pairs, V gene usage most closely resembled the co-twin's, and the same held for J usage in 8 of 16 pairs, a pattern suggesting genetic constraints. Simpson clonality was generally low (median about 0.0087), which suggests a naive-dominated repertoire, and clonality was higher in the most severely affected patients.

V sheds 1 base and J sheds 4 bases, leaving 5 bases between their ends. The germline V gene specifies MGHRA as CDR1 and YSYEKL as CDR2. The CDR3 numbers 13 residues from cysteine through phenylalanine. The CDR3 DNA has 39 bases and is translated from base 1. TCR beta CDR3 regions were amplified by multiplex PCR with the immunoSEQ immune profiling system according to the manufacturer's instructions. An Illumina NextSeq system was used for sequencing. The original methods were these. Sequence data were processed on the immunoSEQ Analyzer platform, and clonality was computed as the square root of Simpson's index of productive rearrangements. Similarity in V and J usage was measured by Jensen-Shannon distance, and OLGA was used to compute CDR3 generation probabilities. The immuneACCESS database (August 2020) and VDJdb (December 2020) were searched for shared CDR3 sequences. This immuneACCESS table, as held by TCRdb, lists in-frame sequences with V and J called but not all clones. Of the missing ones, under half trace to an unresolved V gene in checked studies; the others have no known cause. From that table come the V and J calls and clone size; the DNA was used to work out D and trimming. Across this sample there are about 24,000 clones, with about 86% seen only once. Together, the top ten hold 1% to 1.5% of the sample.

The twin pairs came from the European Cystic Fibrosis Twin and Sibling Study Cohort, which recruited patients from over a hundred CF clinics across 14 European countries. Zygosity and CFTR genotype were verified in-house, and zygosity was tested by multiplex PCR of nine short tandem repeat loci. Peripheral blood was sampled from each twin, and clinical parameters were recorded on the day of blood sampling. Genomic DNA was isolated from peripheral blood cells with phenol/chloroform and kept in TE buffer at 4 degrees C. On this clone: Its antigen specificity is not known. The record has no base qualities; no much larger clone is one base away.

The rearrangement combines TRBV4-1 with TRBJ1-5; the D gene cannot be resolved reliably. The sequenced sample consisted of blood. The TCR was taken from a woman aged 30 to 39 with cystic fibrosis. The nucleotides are TGCGCCAGCAGCCAAGCGAAGAATCAGCCCCAGCATTTT. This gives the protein CASSQAKNQPQHF.